Listed below are T cell receptor beta chains from one sample, sequenced in a study of regulatory T cells in long-lasting Graves disease. A single record per CDR3 protein comes from TCRdb applying MiXCR to the multiplex PCR reads. The sample has 430,000 or so distinct CDR3 sequences, roughly 23% seen once. The specimen was peripheral blood mononuclear cells (PBMCs), collected when the disease was refractory, from a patient treated with antithyroid drugs. These receptor sequences come from a female donor with Graves disease. The conserved cysteine and the conserved F or W are not part of the CDR3 here.

ASSGPINYEQY,TRBV6-1
ATTGRTTGELF,TRBV15
ANSLGGLGDEQY,TRBV18
ASEFADTQY,TRBV28
ASSVPGQGKDSNQPQH,TRBV6-2/TRBV6-3
SVVPSYSVSYEQY,TRBV29-1
SVEAQGVGTEAF,TRBV29-1
SARGLWNEKLF,TRBV20-1
ASSTPRTSWTGELF,TRBV5-6
ASSSGGAVQPQH,TRBV28
SARVDPSLGEQY,TRBV20-1
ASVPGQYTEAF,TRBV6-1
ASRGGTITRNIQY,TRBV2
AISANRANTEAF,TRBV10-3
SARVNGSSYNSPLH,TRBV20-1
ATRKEPAGTEAF,TRBV27
ASSHGWDREAF,TRBV3-1
ASSMWGETQY,TRBV19
ASSEFQGLAGVSAVETQY,TRBV2
AWSRGYGTGELF,TRBV30
SVATDREGGYA,TRBV29-1
ASSQGSRAGNTIY,TRBV3-1
ASSKGTGLTYGYT,TRBV7-6
ASSLTGTGDAYGYT,TRBV28
ASSYQSRAGEKLF,TRBV6-5
ASSDRLAGFGPGIAIYNEQF,TRBV28
ASHLYRLGDRAYNEQF,TRBV12-3/TRBV12-4
ASYGSLAGGLLNTGELF,TRBV27
ASSLLGTGASYEQY,TRBV27
ASRSGQLNTEAF,TRBV27
ASSLEVWGQF,TRBV12-3/TRBV12-4
ASSINRAAYEQY,TRBV19
ASSLSIYEQY,TRBV7-8
SARGVRGLSIQGYT,TRBV20-1
ASSVDGLAGEVVEDEQF,TRBV9
ASIGRGQKLF,TRBV12-3/TRBV12-4
ASSPHAAGNQPQH,TRBV28
ASSKTEANTEAF,TRBV3-1
ASSSAPEQY,TRBV2
ASSLEAWQGAIGANVLT,TRBV7-6
ASSFQPGSSYEQY,TRBV5-5
ASMGGDEKLF,TRBV2
ASSVTSWETQY,TRBV12-3/TRBV12-4